This TCR beta chain was sequenced during a study of T cell repertoires in cytomegalovirus infection. Turning to the study itself: Carrying CMV and the relevant HLA type showed in public TCR beta signatures.

TCRdb used MiXCR to reprocess the reads, holding one entry per CDR3 protein. The sample lists under 350,000 distinct CDR3 sequences; more than 9% were seen once. There are a few counts of this clonotype. Trimming removed 11 bases at V and 1 base at J, with 15 bases between. The germline V gene has CDR1 MNHEY and CDR2 SVGAGI. CDR3 size: 14 residues. Sequencing was performed on PBMCs. The receptor's source is a human donor in good health (CMV status not recorded). Some clones in this sample may be carry-over from other donors' samples. The chain combines TRBV6-5 with TRBJ1-5; D is unresolved. The CDR3 DNA is TGTGCCGTTGGGATGGGTCCGAGCAATCAGCCCCAGCATTTT. It codes for CAVGMGPSNQPQHF.